This T cell receptor (beta chain) was retrieved from a study of blood T cell repertoires in COVID-19. Study as a whole: Samples of COVID-19 (acute and convalescent) were obtained from the United States, Italy and Spain.

This clone was detected once. Patients in Seattle were enrolled during active infection, then followed longitudinally. Per germline, CDR1 MNHEY and CDR2 SMNVEV (reference sequence). The CDR3 has 13 residues. The V and J ends lost 5 bases and 3 bases respectively, with 11 bases between them. This table comes from immunoSEQ multiplex PCR, and its TCRdb copy is limited to in-frame clones, with some not included. Of roughly 150,000 clones listed, approximately 91% are singletons. The clonotype was recovered from a man younger than 35 with COVID-19, enrolled during active disease. This chain connects TRBV27 to TRBJ2-7, with a tentative D call TRBD1 (5 bases). What was sequenced was peripheral blood. CDR3 sequence: CASSQDRDYEQYF. CDR3 sequence (DNA): TGTGCCAGCAGTCAAGACAGAGACTACGAGCAGTACTTC.